This T cell receptor beta chain was obtained from a study of shared clonotypes between healthy human individuals. On the study more broadly: Donors, aged 18 to 49, were a couple of women and a few men. CD4 naive and memory got three plates each, CD8 naive two, CD8 memory one. Broader study findings: A limitation of the genetic and exposure-history diversity represented arose from few donors.

The ends were cut back, 4 bases at V and 6 bases at J, with 17 bases in the middle. The CDR3 consists of 15 residues. CDR1 and CDR2 (germline): SGHNT, YYREEE (reference sequence). Assay: immunoSEQ multiplex PCR; the TCRdb copy retains only in-frame clones and omits some. Among about 1.5 million clones, approximately 98% were seen once, and the ten largest hold about 0.45%. Comment on this clone: Its target is unknown.

Splitting the CD4+ cells yielded a CD45RA+ naive subset and a CD45RA-negative memory subset. The J gene is TRBJ2-1, the V gene TRBV5-4, with a weak D call TRBD2 (6 bases). Sequencing was done on a sample of naive CD4+ T cells sorted from blood. The subset was: CD45RA+ positively selected. The TCR sequence derives from a man aged 30 to 45 in good health. DNA of the CDR3: TGTGCCAGCAGCCCGGGACTTCCTAGTGGCAATGAGCAGTTCTTC. Its translation: CASSPGLPSGNEQFF.